This TCR beta chain stems from a study of T cell responses to AZD1222 COVID-19 vaccine. Study-wide results and caveats: Only after the peak T cell response were repertoires sampled.

Method: immunoSEQ multiplex PCR; TCRdb's copy keeps in-frame clones and lacks some. The sample includes roughly 100,000 clones, approximately 88% of them seen just once. Concerning this clone: Its matching antigen is unknown.

Germline V gene sequence: CDR1 KGHDR, CDR2 SFDVKD. The ends were cut back, 10 bases at V and 1 base at J, with 4 bases in the middle. The CDR3 is 12 amino acids. This chain links TRBV24-1 with TRBJ2-6; D ambiguous. The source is an adult in good health. Material: peripheral blood, obtained on day 0 of AZD1222 vaccination. The CDR3 reads CATWSGANVLTF. CDR3 DNA sequence: TGTGCCACATGGTCTGGGGCCAACGTCCTGACTTTC.